This TCR beta chain was retrieved from a study of cytomegalovirus exposure and HLA in healthy donors. Study overall: The early release's HLA-typed donors yielded tens of millions of unique TCRs.

The study's findings and limits: Accurate prediction of HLA-A and HLA-B alleles (for most subjects) was reportedly achieved from TCR beta sequences. Highest at DRB1 and lowest at HLA-C, TCR association rates differed among HLA loci in a later analysis.

Researchers ran the PCR with 60 Vbeta and 13 Jbeta primers. Method: immunoSEQ multiplex PCR; TCRdb's copy keeps in-frame clones and lacks some. The repertoire holds 60,000 or so clones, 65% to 75% seen once, with about 23% in the top ten. The CDR3 extends over 16 amino acids. Trimming cost V 4 bases and J 0 bases, with 18 bases left between them. Germline lookup yields CDR1 GTSNPN and CDR2 SVGIG (reference sequence). This clone turned up a few times. The target antigen is unknown. What was sequenced was PBMCs. The chain links TRBV30 to TRBJ1-2; weak D call: TRBD1 (5 bases). This TCR was sampled from a man in his fifties in good health and CMV-seropositive. CDR3 in DNA: TGTGCCTGGACCCGGTCCGGGGGAAGAGCTAACTATGGCTACACCTTC. As protein: CAWTRSGGRANYGYTF.